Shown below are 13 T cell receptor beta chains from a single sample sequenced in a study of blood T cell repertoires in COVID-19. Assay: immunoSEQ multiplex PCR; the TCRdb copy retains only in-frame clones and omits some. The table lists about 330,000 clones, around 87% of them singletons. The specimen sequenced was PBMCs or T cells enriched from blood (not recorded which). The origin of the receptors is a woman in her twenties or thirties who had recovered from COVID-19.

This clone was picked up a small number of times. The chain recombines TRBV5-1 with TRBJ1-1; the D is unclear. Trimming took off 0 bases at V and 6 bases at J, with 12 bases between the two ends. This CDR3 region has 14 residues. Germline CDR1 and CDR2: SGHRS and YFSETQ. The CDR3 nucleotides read TGCGCCAGCAGCTTGGGTCCACAGAATGCTGAAGCTTTCTTT. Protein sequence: CASSLGPQNAEAFF.

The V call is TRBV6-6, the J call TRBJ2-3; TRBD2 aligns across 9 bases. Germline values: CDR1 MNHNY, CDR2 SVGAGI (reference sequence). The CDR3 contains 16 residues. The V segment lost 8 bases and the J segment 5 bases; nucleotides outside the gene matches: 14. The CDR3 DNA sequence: TGTGCCAGCGGCCCAACGCGGGGGGGCACTGGAGATACGCAGTATTTT. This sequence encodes CASGPTRGGTGDTQYF.

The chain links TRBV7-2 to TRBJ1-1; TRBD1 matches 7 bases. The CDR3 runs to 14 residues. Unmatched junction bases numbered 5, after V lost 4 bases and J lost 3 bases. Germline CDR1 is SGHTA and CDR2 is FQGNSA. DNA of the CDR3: TGTGCCAGCAGCTCCGGACAGGCGTACACTGAAGCTTTCTTT. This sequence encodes CASSSGQAYTEAFF.

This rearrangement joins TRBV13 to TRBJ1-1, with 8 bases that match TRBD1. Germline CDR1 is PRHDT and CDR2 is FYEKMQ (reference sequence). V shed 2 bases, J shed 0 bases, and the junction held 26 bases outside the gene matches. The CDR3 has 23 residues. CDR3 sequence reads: CASSLLSVFLRGIKDRVNTEAFF. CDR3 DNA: TGTGCCAGCAGCTTATTATCAGTCTTTCTCCGGGGGATAAAGGACAGGGTGAACACTGAAGCTTTCTTT.

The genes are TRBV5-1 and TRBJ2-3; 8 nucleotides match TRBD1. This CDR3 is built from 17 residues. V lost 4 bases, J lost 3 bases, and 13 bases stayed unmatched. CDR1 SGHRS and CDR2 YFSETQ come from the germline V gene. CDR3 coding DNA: TGCGCCAGCAGCCCGCAGGGGGCCACGGACGGGACAGATACGCAGTATTTT. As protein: CASSPQGATDGTDTQYF.

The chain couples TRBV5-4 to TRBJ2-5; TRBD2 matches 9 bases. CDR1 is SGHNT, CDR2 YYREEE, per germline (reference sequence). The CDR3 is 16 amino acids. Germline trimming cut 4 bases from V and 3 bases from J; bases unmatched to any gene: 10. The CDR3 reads CASSGLAGPAKETQYF. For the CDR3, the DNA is TGTGCCAGCAGCGGGCTAGCGGGGCCCGCGAAAGAGACCCAGTACTTC.

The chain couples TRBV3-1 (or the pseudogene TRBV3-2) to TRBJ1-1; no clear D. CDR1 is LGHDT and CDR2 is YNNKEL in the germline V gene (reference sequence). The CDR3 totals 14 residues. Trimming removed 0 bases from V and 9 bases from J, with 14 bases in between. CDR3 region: CASSQEVVYPKAFF. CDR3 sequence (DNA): TGTGCCAGCAGCCAAGAAGTAGTATACCCGAAAGCTTTCTTT.

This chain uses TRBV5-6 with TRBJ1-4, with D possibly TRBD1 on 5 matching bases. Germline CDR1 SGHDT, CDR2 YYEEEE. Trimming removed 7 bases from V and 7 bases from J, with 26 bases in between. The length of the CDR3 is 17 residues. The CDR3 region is CASGTWVGGVQREKLFF. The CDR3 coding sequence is TGTGCCAGCGGCACATGGGTAGGAGGGGTTCAACGTGAAAAACTGTTTTTT.

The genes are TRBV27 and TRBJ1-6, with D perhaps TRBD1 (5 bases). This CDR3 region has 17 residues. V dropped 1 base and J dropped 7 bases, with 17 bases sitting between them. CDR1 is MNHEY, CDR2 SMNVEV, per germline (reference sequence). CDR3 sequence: CASSLLVGALGNSPLHF. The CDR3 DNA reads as TGTGCCAGCAGTTTATTGGTAGGGGCCTTAGGGAATTCACCCCTCCACTTT.

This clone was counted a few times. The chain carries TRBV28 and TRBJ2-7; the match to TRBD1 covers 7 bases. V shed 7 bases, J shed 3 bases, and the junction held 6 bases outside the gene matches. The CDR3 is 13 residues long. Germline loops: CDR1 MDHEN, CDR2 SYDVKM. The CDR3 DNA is TGTGCCAGCACGATCCCAGGGGGCTACGAGCAGTACTTC. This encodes CASTIPGGYEQYF.

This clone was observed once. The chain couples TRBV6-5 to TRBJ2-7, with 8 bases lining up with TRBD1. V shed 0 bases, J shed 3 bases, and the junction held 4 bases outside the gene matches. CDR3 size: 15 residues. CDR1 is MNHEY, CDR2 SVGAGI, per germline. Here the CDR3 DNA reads TGTGCCAGCAGTTACTCCGGGACAGGACTCTACGAGCAGTACTTC. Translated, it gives CASSYSGTGLYEQYF.

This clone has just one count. CDR3 region: CATSRGQEGHEQFF. The CDR3 DNA sequence: TGTGCCACCAGCCGGGGACAGGAAGGTCATGAGCAGTTCTTC. This chain joins TRBV24-1 and TRBJ2-1; 8 bases map to TRBD1. The CDR3 is made up of 14 amino acids. V was clipped by 7 bases and J by 8 bases; unmatched bases: 9. Germline V gives CDR1 KGHDR, CDR2 SFDVKD.

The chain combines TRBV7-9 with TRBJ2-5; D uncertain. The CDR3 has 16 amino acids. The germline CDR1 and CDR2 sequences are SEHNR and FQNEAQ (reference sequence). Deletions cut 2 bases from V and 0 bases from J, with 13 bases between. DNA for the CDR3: TGTGCCAGCAGCTTATTGATCGTTGCAGACCAAGAGACCCAGTACTTC. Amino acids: CASSLLIVADQETQYF.